This TCR beta chain was retrieved from a study of T-cell memory formation after mild COVID-19. Whole-study findings and limits: CD4+ clones that contracted lay mainly in CM and EM; CD8+ ones lay in EMRA.

V lost 4 bases to trimming and J lost 2 bases; unmatched junction nucleotides: 9. CDR3 length: 16 residues. Germline assignment: CDR1 KGHDR and CDR2 SFDVKD. In TCRdb, the 5' RACE reads were re-called with MiXCR into one record per CDR3 protein. The sample shows 540,000 or so distinct CDR3 sequences, roughly 20% of them seen only once. This clonotype was detected a few times. What it binds is unknown. This rearrangement joins TRBV24-1 to TRBJ2-5, with 7 bases aligning to TRBD1. Sequenced material: PBMCs or a T cell subset sorted from them (not recorded which). This TCR was recovered from an adult woman who had mild COVID-19 (a few samples of this study predate the infection). Cell type and time point are not known. CDR3 sequence (DNA): TGTGCCACCAGTGAGACTACAGGGGCGCGACAAGAGACCCAGTACTTC. It translates to CATSETTGARQETQYF.